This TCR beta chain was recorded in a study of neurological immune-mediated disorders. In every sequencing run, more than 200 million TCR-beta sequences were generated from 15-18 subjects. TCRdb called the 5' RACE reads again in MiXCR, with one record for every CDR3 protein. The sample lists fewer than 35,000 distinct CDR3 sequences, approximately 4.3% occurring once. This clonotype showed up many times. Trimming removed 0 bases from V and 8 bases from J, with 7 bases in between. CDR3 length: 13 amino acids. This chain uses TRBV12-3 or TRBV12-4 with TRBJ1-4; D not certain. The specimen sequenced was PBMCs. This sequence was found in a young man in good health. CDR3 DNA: TGTGCCAGCAGTTTAGCCGGGTACGAAAAACTGTTTTTT. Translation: CASSLAGYEKLFF.